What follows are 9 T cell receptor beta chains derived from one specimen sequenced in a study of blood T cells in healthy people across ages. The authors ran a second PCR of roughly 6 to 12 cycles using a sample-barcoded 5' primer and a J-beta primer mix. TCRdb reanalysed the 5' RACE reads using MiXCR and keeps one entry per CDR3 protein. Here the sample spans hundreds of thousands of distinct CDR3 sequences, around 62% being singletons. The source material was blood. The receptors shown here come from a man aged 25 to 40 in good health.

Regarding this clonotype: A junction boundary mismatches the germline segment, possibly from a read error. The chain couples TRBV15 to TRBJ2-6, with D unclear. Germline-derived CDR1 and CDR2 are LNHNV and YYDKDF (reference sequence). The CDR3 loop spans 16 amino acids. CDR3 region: CAASRPGRSGANVLTF. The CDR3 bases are TGTGCCGCCAGCAGGCCGGGCAGGTCCGGGGCCAACGTCCTGACTTTC.

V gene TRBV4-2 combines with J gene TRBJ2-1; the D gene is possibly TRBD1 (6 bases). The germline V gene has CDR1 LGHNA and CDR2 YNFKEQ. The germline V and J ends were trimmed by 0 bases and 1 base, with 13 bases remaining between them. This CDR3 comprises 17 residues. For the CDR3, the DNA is TGTGCCAGCAGCCAAGATCGAGGCAGGGGTTCCTACAATGAGCAGTTCTTC. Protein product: CASSQDRGRGSYNEQFF.

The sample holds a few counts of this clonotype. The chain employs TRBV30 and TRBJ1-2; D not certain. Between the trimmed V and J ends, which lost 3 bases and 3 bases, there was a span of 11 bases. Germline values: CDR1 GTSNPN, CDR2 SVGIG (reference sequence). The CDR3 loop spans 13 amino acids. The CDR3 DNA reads TGTGCCTGGAGCCCGGCTGGTGACTATGGCTACACCTTC. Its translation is CAWSPAGDYGYTF.

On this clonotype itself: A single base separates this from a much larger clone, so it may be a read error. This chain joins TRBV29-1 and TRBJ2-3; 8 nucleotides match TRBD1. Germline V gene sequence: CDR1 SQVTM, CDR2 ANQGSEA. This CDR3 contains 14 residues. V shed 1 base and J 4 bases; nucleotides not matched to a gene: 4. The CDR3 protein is CSVEGQGASDTQYF. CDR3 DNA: TGCAGCGTTGAAGGGCAGGGGGCATCAGATACGCAGTATTTT.

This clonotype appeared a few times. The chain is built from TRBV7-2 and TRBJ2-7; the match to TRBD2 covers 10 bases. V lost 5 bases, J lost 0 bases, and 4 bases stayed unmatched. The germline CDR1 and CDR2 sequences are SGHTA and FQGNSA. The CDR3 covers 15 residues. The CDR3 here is CASSILAGNSYEQYF. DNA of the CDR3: TGTGCCAGCAGCATACTAGCGGGGAACTCCTACGAGCAGTACTTC.

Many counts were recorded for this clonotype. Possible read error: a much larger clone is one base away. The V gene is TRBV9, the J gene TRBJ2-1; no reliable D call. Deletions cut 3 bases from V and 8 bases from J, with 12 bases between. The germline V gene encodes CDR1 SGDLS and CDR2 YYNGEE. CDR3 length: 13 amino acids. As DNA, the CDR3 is TGTGCCAGCAGCGGAGCCGACGAGTATGAGCAGTTCTTC. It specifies CASSGADEYEQFF.

This CDR3 is CATVGGSYEQYF. In DNA, the CDR3 is TGTGCCACCGTAGGAGGGTCCTACGAGCAGTACTTC. The chain couples TRBV10-3 to TRBJ2-7, with D perhaps matching TRBD2 (6 bases). V lost 10 bases to trimming and J lost 1 base, with 11 bases between them. Germline values: CDR1 ENHRY, CDR2 SYGVKD. CDR3 length: 12 amino acids.

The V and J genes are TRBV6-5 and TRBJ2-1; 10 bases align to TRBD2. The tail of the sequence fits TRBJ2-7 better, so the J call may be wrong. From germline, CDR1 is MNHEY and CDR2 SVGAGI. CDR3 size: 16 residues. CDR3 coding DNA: TGTGCCAGCAGAAAAAGCGGGGGGGCCGCTTACAATGAGCAGTACTTC. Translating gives CASRKSGGAAYNEQYF.

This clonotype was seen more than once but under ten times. CDR3 amino acids: CSVTTDRETEAFF. In nucleotides, the CDR3 is TGCAGCGTTACAACGGACAGGGAGACTGAAGCTTTCTTT. This sequence joins TRBV29-1 and TRBJ1-1; 8 positions agree with TRBD1. Germline lookup yields CDR1 SQVTM and CDR2 ANQGSEA. V lost 5 bases and J lost 5; bases outside the gene matches: 7. This CDR3 comprises 13 residues.